This T cell receptor beta chain appears in the sequencing data of a study of blood T cells in healthy people across ages. This clonotype occurred a few times. Its antigen remains unknown. Together with a sample-barcoded 5' primer, a J-beta primer mix was included in a second PCR lasting about 7 to 12 cycles. TCRdb analysed the 5' RACE reads with MiXCR anew, one entry per CDR3 protein. Of 1,500,000 or so distinct CDR3 sequences in the sample, roughly 43% are singletons; the top ten hold around 4%. Study outcomes and limitations: Naive CD4+ cells and diversity were both higher in long-lived donors than in aged donors. Observed TCR beta diversity per million T cells went down as age went up. This fall followed a roughly linear course with age.

V lost 6 bases, J lost 3 bases, and 4 bases stayed unmatched. Germline loops: CDR1 DFQATT, CDR2 SNEGSKA (reference sequence). The CDR3 has 12 residues. The chain recombines TRBV20-1 with TRBJ2-7; the match to TRBD2 covers 8 bases. The source material was blood. The TCR sequence derives from a woman aged 18-29 years in good health. The CDR3 sequence is CSAESGSYEQYF. CDR3 coding DNA: TGCAGTGCCGAAAGCGGGAGCTACGAGCAGTACTTC.